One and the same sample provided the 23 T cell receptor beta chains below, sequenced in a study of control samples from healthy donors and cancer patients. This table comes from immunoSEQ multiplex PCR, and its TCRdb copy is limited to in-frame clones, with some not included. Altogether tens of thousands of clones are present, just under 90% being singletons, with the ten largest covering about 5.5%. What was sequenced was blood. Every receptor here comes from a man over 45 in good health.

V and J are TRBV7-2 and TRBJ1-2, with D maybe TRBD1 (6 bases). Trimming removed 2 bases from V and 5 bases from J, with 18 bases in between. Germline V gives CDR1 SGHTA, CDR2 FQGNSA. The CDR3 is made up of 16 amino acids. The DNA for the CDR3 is TGTGCCAGCAGCTTAATCGGGCAGGGGTCTCCTTATGGCTACACCTTC. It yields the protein CASSLIGQGSPYGYTF.

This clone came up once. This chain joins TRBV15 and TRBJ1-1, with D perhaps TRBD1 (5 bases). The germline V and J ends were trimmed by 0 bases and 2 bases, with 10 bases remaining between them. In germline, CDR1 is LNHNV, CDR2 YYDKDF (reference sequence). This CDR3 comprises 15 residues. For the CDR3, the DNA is TGTGCCACCAGCAGAGACAGGGCCAGCAACACTGAAGCTTTCTTT. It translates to CATSRDRASNTEAFF.

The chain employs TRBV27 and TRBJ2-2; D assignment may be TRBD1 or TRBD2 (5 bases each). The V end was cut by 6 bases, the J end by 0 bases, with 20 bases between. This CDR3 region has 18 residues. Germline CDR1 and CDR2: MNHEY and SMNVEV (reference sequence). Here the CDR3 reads CASSSRGLTLANTGELFF. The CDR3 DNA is TGTGCCAGCAGCTCCCGGGGCCTCACCTTAGCGAACACCGGGGAGCTGTTTTTT.

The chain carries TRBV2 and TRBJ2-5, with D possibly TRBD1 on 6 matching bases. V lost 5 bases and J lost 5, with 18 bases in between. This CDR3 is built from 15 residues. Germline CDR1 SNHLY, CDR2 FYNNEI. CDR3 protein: CASSRRPQGWETQYF. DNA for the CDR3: TGTGCCAGCAGTCGCCGGCCCCAGGGGTGGGAGACCCAGTACTTC.

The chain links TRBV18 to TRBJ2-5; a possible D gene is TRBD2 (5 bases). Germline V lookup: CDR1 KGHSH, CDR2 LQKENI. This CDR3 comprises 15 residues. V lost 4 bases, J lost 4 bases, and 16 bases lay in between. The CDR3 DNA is TGTGCCAGCTCACTGACACTAGAGTCGAGAGAGACCCAGTACTTC. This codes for CASSLTLESRETQYF. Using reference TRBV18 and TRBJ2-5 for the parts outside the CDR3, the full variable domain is NAGVMQNPRHLVRRRGQEARLRCSPMKGHSHVYWYRQLPEEGLKFMVYLQKENIIDESGMPKERFSAEFPKEGPSILRIQQVVRGDSAAYFCASSLTLESRETQYFGPGTRLLVL.

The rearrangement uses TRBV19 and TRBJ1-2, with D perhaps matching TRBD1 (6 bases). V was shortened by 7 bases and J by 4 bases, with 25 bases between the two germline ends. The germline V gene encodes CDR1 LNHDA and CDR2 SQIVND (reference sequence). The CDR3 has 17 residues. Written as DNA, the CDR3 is TGTGCCAGTAACCCGATCGGGGGCGTAATAGCTCGCTATGGCTACACCTTC. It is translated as CASNPIGGVIARYGYTF. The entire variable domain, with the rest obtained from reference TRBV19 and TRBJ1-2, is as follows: DGGITQSPKYLFRKEGQNVTLSCEQNLNHDAMYWYRQDPGQGLRLIYYSQIVNDFQKGDIAEGYSVSREKKESFPLTVTSAQKNPTAFYLCASNPIGGVIARYGYTFGSGTRLTVV.

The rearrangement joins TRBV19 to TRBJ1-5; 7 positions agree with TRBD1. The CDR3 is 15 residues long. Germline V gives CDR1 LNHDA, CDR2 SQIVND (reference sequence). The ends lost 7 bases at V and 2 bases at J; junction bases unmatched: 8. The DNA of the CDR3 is TGTGCCAGTACCTTAGAGGGGGCGGGCAATCAGCCCCAGCATTTT. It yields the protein CASTLEGAGNQPQHF.

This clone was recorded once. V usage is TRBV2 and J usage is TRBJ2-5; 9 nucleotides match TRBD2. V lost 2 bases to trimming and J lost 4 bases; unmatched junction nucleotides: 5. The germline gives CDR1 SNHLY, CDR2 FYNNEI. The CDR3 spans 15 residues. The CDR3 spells CASSERSGGTETQYF. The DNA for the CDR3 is TGTGCCAGCAGTGAACGTAGCGGGGGTACAGAGACCCAGTACTTC.

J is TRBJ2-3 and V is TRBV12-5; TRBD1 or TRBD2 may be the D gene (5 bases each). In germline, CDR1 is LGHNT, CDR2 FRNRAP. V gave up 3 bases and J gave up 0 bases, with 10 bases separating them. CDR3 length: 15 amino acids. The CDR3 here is CASGLRGPSTDTQYF. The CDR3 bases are TGTGCTAGTGGTTTAAGGGGACCTAGCACAGATACGCAGTATTTT. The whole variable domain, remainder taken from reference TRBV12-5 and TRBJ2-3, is DARVTQTPRHKVTEMGQEVTMRCQPILGHNTVFWYRQTMMQGLELLAYFRNRAPLDDSGMPKDRFSAEMPDATLATLKIQPSEPRDSAVYFCASGLRGPSTDTQYFGPGTRLTVL.

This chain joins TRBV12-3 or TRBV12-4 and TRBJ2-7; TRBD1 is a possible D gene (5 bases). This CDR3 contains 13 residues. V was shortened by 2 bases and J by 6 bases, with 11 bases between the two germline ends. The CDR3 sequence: CASSLKGLSEQYF. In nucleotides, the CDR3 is TGTGCCAGCAGTTTAAAGGGGCTCTCCGAGCAGTACTTC.

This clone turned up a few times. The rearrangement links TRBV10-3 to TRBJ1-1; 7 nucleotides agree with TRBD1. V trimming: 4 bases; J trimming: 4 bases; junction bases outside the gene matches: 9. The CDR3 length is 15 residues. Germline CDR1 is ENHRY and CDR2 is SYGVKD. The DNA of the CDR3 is TGTGCCATCAGTGCAATAAACAGGGGTGGCACTGAAGCTTTCTTT. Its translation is CAISAINRGGTEAFF.

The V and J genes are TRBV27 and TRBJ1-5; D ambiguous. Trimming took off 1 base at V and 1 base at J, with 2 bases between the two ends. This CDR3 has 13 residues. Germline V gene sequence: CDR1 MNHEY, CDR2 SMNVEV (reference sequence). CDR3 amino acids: CASSLLSNQPQHF. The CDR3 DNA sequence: TGTGCCAGCAGTTTATTGAGCAATCAGCCCCAGCATTTT.

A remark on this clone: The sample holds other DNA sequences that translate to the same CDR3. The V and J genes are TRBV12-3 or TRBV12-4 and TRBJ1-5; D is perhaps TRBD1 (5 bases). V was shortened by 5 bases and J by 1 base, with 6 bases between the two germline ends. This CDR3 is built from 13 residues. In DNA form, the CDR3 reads TGTGCCAGCAGTGGACAAAGCAATCAGCCCCAGCATTTT. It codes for CASSGQSNQPQHF.

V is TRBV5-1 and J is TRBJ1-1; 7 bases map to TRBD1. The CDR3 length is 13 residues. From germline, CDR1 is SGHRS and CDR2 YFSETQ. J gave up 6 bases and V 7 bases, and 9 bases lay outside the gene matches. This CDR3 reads CASSQGGFAEAFF. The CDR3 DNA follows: TGCGCCAGCTCGCAGGGGGGATTTGCTGAAGCTTTCTTT.

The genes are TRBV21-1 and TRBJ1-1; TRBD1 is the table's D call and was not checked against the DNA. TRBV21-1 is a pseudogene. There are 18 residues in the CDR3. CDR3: CASSNNGGTGTENTEAFF. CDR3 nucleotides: TGTGCCAGCAGCAACAATGGTGGGACCGGGACAGAGAACACTGAAGCTTTCTTT.

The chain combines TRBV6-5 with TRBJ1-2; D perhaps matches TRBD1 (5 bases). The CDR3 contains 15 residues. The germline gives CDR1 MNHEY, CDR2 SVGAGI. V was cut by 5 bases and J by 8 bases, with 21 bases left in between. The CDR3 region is CASSRTGTGRVGYTF. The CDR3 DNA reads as TGTGCCAGCAGTCGAACCGGGACGGGCAGGGTGGGCTACACCTTC.

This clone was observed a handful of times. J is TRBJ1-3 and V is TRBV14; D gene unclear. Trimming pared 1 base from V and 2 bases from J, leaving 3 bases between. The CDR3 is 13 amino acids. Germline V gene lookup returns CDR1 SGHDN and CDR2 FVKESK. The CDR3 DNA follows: TGTGCCAGCAGCCAAGGAGCTGGAAACACCATATATTTT. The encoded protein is CASSQGAGNTIYF.

DNA of the CDR3: TGCGCCAGCAGCGTGGCCGTCAGCACTAACACTGAAGCTTTCTTT. This encodes CASSVAVSTNTEAFF. This chain joins TRBV5-1 and TRBJ1-1; unclear D gene. Germline-derived CDR1 and CDR2 are SGHRS and YFSETQ. V gave up 4 bases and J gave up 2 bases, with 15 bases separating them. The CDR3 length is 15 residues.

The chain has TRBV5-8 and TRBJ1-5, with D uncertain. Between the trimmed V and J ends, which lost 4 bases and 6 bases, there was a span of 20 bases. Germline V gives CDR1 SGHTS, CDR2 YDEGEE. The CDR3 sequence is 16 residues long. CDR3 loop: CASSRSGVSSRQPQHF. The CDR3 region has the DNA TGTGCCAGCAGCCGCTCTGGGGTTTCTTCTCGTCAGCCCCAGCATTTT. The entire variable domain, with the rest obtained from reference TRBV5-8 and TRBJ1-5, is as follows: EAGVTQSPTHLIKTRGQQATLRCSPISGHTSVYWYQQALGLGLQFLLWYDEGEERNRGNFPPRFSGRQFPNYSSELNVNALELEDSALYLCASSRSGVSSRQPQHFGDGTRLSIL.

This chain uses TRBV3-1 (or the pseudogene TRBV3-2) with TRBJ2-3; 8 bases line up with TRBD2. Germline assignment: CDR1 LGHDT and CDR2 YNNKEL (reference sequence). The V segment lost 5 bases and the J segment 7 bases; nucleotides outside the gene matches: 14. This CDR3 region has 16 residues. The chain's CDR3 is CASSSLISGGRNTQYF. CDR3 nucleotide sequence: TGTGCCAGCAGCTCTCTTATCAGCGGGGGACGCAATACGCAGTATTTT.

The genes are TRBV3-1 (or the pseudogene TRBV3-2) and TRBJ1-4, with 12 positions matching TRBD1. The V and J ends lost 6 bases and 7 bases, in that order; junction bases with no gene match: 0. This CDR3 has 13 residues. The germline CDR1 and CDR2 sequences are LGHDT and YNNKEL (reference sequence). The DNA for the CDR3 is TGTGCCAGCAGGGGACAGGGGGCTGAAAAACTGTTTTTT. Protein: CASRGQGAEKLFF.

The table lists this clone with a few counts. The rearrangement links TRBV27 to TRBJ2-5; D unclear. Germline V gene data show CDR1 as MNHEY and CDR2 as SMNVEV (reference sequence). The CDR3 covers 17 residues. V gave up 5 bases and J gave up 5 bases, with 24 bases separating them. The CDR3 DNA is TGTGCCAGCAGTCTTGTCGGTTCGCCGCAACTCGGGGAGACCCAGTACTTC. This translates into CASSLVGSPQLGETQYF.

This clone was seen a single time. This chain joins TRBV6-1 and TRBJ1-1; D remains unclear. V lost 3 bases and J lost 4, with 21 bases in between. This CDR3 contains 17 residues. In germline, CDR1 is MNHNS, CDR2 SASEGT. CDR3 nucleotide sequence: TGTGCCAGCAGTGACCGGGCCCCTAAAAGCTGGGTCACTGAAGCTTTCTTT. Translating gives CASSDRAPKSWVTEAFF.